The clone carrying this T cell receptor (beta chain) was recorded once. This sample is drawn from a study of early stage breast cancer tumors. Study summary: ER+/PR+/HER2- status applied to about 70% of the 16 invasive breast tumors.

Blood replicates held 0.5 ug DNA, tumor or normal breast roughly 1.5 ug, two each. Data came from immunoSEQ multiplex PCR; TCRdb stores just in-frame clones and leaves some out. The sample includes tens of thousands of clones, more than 60% of them seen just once. Trimming left V 5 bases short and J 5 bases short, with 16 bases between. The CDR3 has 14 residues. CDR1 PRHDT and CDR2 FYEKMQ come from the germline V gene (reference sequence). Sample: blood. The rearrangement links TRBV13 to TRBJ2-7; D gene ambiguous. This sequence was found in a person in their twenties or thirties with breast cancer. Here the CDR3 reads CASSRSGQTHEQYF. The CDR3 nucleotides are TGTGCCAGCAGCCGATCCGGGCAAACGCACGAGCAGTACTTC.